What follows are 5 T cell receptor beta chains derived from one specimen sequenced in a study of response to subunit inactivated influenza vaccine. Via MiXCR, TCRdb re-called the RT-PCR reads, giving one row per CDR3 protein. The sample lists 500,000 to 750,000 distinct CDR3 sequences; about 14% were seen once. The source material was PBMCs from blood, sampled 11 to 12 days after vaccination. These receptors all stem from a man aged 45-65 years who received an inactivated influenza vaccine.

The CDR3: CASSLIGAGGATDTQYF. The CDR3 bases are TGTGCCAGCAGCTTGATAGGTGCGGGAGGTGCTACAGATACGCAGTATTTT. The chain employs TRBV7-9 and TRBJ2-3, with 8 bases lining up with TRBD2. V gave up 3 bases and J gave up 3 bases; unmatched junction bases: 11. Germline CDR1 and CDR2: SEHNR and FQNEAQ (reference sequence). The CDR3 runs 17 residues. Full variable domain (rest looked up from reference TRBV7-9 and TRBJ2-3): DTGVSQNPRHKITKRGQNVTFRCDPISEHNRLYWYRQTLGQGPEFLTYFQNEAQLEKSRLLSDRFSAERPKGSFSTLEIQRTEQGDSAMYLCASSLIGAGGATDTQYFGPGTRLTVL.

The table lists this clonotype with many counts. CDR3 DNA sequence: TGCGCCAGCAGCCCGGGACAGGGGGCGCGTGCCTACGAGCAGTACTTC. Translated: CASSPGQGARAYEQYF. The rearrangement links TRBV4-1 to TRBJ2-7; 12 bases align to TRBD1. The CDR3 has 16 amino acids. CDR1 is MGHRA, CDR2 YSYEKL, per germline. J was trimmed by 2 bases and V by 4 bases; bases with no gene match: 6.

This clonotype was recorded a few times. The chain employs TRBV7-2 and TRBJ2-3; no definite D call. The CDR3 loop spans 14 amino acids. From germline, CDR1 is SGHTA and CDR2 FQGNSA. Between the trimmed V and J ends, which lost 3 bases and 6 bases, there was a span of 13 bases. In nucleotides, the CDR3 is TGTGCCAGCAGCTTCGCACCTCTTGGGGATACGCAGTATTTT. Its protein product is CASSFAPLGDTQYF.

This clonotype came up many times. The V gene is TRBV12-3 or TRBV12-4, the J gene TRBJ2-7; D tentatively fits TRBD1 or TRBD2 (6 bases each). With 5 bases removed from V and 3 bases from J, the gap between germline ends came to 14 bases. The CDR3 runs 14 residues. CDR3 in amino acids: CASSPRGGGYEQYF. CDR3 DNA sequence: TGTGCCAGCAGTCCCCGAGGAGGGGGCTACGAGCAGTACTTC.

This clonotype was counted only a few times. The CDR3 reads CASSVAGQGTYGYTF. CDR3 bases: TGTGCCAGCAGCGTAGCGGGACAGGGCACCTATGGCTACACCTTC. This chain joins TRBV9 and TRBJ1-2, with 9 bases matching TRBD1. The V gene end was trimmed by 0 bases and the J gene end by 4 bases; junction bases not matched to a gene: 4. There are 15 residues in the CDR3. Germline V gene data show CDR1 as SGDLS and CDR2 as YYNGEE.